What follows are 30 T cell receptor beta chains derived from one specimen sequenced in a study of read filtering for tumor transcriptome and immune sequencing (dated by TCRdb to about 2020). The sequencer was an Illumina HiSeq 4000. TCR libraries were constructed from 300 to 400 ng RNA using the Immunoverse kit, and molecular barcoded adaptors covering alpha/delta and beta/gamma chains were employed. TCRdb trimmed public reads at Q25 via fastp, called clones via MiXCR and kept in-frame beta chains. CDR3 protein duplicates are merged, each entry listing the most common genes and DNA. The table for this sample lists 30,000 to 45,000 distinct CDR3 sequences; roughly an eighth of them were counted only once. Less than 40% of the sample belongs to the ten largest clones. Material: a population of CD138-negative cells sorted from bone marrow. The cell subset or site label here, explained by the study, means: bone marrow mononuclear cells depleted of CD138+ plasma/myeloma cells by negative magnetic selection. These receptors were obtained from a donor at least 40 years old with multiple myeloma.

A remark on this clonotype: This sequence may be a read error, since a much larger clone differs from it by one base. The chain couples TRBV6-1 to TRBJ1-1; 12 nucleotides line up with TRBD1. Germline V gives CDR1 MNHNS, CDR2 SASEGT. The CDR3 runs to 15 residues. This chain's CDR3 is CTSSEAGQGAGEAFF. CDR3 DNA: TGTACCAGCAGTGAAGCGGGACAGGGGGCCGGTGAAGCTTTCTTT.

This clonotype was detected only a few times. The V and J genes are TRBV20-1 and TRBJ2-1, with 15 bases matching TRBD2. Germline V lookup: CDR1 DFQATT, CDR2 SNEGSKA (reference sequence). The CDR3 covers 16 residues. V was pared by 6 bases and J by 3 bases, with 6 bases of the junction left unmatched. The CDR3 protein is CSAQGLAGGYYNEQFF. For the CDR3, the DNA is TGCAGTGCCCAGGGACTAGCGGGAGGCTACTACAATGAGCAGTTCTTC.

This clonotype showed up many times. This sequence joins TRBV19 and TRBJ2-3; D unresolved. The germline V gene has CDR1 LNHDA and CDR2 SQIVND (reference sequence). The V end lost 3 bases, the J end lost 4 bases, and 11 bases lay between the germline ends. This CDR3 is 14 amino acids long. The CDR3 loop reads CASSIGGAPDTQYF. In DNA, the CDR3 is TGTGCCAGTAGTATCGGCGGTGCGCCAGATACGCAGTATTTT.

This clonotype was seen repeatedly, ten times or more. The CDR3 nucleotides are TGTGCCAGCAGTTACTGGGGGTCAGGAGATACGCAGTATTTT. It codes for CASSYWGSGDTQYF. This chain joins TRBV6-2 or TRBV6-3 and TRBJ2-3, with D perhaps given as TRBD1 or TRBD2 (5 bases each). Germline V lookup: CDR1 MNHEY, CDR2 SVGEGT. The CDR3 totals 14 residues. The V gene lost 1 base and the J gene lost 5 bases, with 10 bases spanning the gap.

This clonotype was seen ten or more times. The rearrangement links TRBV9 to TRBJ1-1; D gene uncertain. Trimming removed 4 bases from V and 4 bases from J, with 11 bases in between. Germline CDR1 and CDR2: SGDLS and YYNGEE. This CDR3 region has 13 residues. CDR3 protein: CASSPQTSTEAFF. The CDR3 DNA reads TGTGCCAGCAGCCCCCAGACTTCCACTGAAGCTTTCTTT.

This clonotype was seen a few times. Given a much more abundant clone one base away, this may be a read error. The V call is TRBV6-6, the J call TRBJ2-1; the match to TRBD2 covers 9 bases. With 9 bases clipped from V and 7 bases from J, the junction kept 10 bases outside the gene matches. The CDR3 loop spans 14 amino acids. CDR1 MNHNY and CDR2 SVGAGI come from the germline V gene (reference sequence). This chain's CDR3 is CASQISGSSNEQFF. The CDR3 region has the DNA TGTGCCAGTCAGATTAGCGGGAGTAGTAATGAGCAGTTCTTC.

The V call is TRBV11-2, the J call TRBJ2-2; 14 bases fit TRBD2. CDR1 is SGHAT, CDR2 FQNNGV, per germline. After removal of 5 bases from V and 4 bases from J, the junction contained 12 bases not matched to a gene. The CDR3 has 19 amino acids. DNA of the CDR3: TGTGCCAGCAGCAACCCCCGGACTAGCGGGAGGACGGGCACCGGGGAGCTGTTTTTT. It specifies CASSNPRTSGRTGTGELFF. Looking up the rest from reference TRBV11-2 and TRBJ2-2 gives the full variable domain: EAGVAQSPRYKIIEKRQSVAFWCNPISGHATLYWYQQILGQGPKLLIQFQNNGVVDDSQLPKDRFSAERLKGVDSTLKIQPAKLEDSAVYLCASSNPRTSGRTGTGELFFGEGSRLTVL.

This clonotype is a singleton in its sample. A much larger clone is a single base away; this may be a read error. This chain uses TRBV9 with TRBJ2-2, with D unclear. CDR3 length equals 13 residues. Trimming took 6 bases from V and 5 from J, leaving 11 bases between them. Per the germline V gene, CDR1 is SGDLS and CDR2 is YYNGEE. The CDR3 DNA reads TGTGCCAGCAACGCACGACCTACCGGGGAGCTGTTTTTT. This sequence encodes CASNARPTGELFF.

Ten or more counts support this clonotype. This rearrangement joins TRBV20-1 to TRBJ2-1; 8 bases fit TRBD2. The CDR3 runs 15 residues. V trimming: 3 bases; J trimming: 5 bases; junction bases outside the gene matches: 9. Per the germline V gene, CDR1 is DFQATT and CDR2 is SNEGSKA (reference sequence). CDR3: CSASRGGRLDNEQFF. In nucleotides, the CDR3 is TGCAGTGCTAGTAGAGGCGGGAGGCTAGACAATGAGCAGTTCTTC.

This clonotype was recorded many times. The rearrangement joins TRBV7-9 to TRBJ2-3, with D uncertain. Looked up from germline, CDR1 is SEHNR and CDR2 is FQNEAQ (reference sequence). CDR3 length equals 16 residues. V was cut by 0 bases and J by 1 base, with 11 bases left in between. DNA for the CDR3: TGTGCCAGCAGCTTAGCCTCCCCGTTGGGCACAGATACGCAGTATTTT. Translated: CASSLASPLGTDTQYF.

This clonotype was detected ten times or more. The rearrangement uses TRBV2 and TRBJ1-1; 8 bases line up with TRBD1. V gave up 4 bases and J gave up 1 base; unmatched junction bases: 2. CDR1 and CDR2 (germline): SNHLY, FYNNEI. CDR3 size: 14 residues. For the CDR3, the DNA is TGTGCCAGCAGTGTACAGGGGGGGAACACTGAAGCTTTCTTT. It translates to CASSVQGGNTEAFF.

This clonotype was recorded at least ten times. The chain links TRBV3-1 to TRBJ1-6; 9 positions match TRBD1. V lost 5 bases to trimming and J lost 6 bases; unmatched junction nucleotides: 5. The CDR3 loop spans 15 amino acids. The germline V gene encodes CDR1 LGHDT and CDR2 YNNKEL (reference sequence). The DNA of the CDR3 is TGTGCCAGCAGCAACCGGGACAGGGCTAATTCACCCCTCCACTTT. This translates into CASSNRDRANSPLHF.

This clonotype was seen many times. J is TRBJ2-7 and V is TRBV7-3, with 9 bases lining up with TRBD1. Per the germline V gene, CDR1 is SGHTA and CDR2 is FQGTGA. J lost 7 bases, V lost 5 bases, and 12 bases had no gene match. The CDR3 spans 15 residues. As DNA, the CDR3 is TGTGCCAGCAGCCCTTCCGGGACAGGGTCTGGGGAGCAGTACTTC. The encoded protein is CASSPSGTGSGEQYF.

This clonotype was counted a few times. The V and J genes are TRBV19 and TRBJ2-3, with 8 positions matching TRBD2. Germline values: CDR1 LNHDA, CDR2 SQIVND (reference sequence). This CDR3 contains 15 residues. The J segment lost 4 bases and the V segment lost 8 bases, leaving 11 bases of the junction unmatched. The CDR3 coding sequence is TGTGCCAGTTCCATTGCGGGAGCGGGGGCAGATACGCAGTATTTT. It is translated as CASSIAGAGADTQYF.

This clonotype was seen ten or more times. This rearrangement joins TRBV29-1 to TRBJ2-1, with 7 bases that match TRBD1. Losses at the gene ends were 6 bases for V and 2 bases for J; bases not matched to a gene: 7. Per germline, CDR1 SQVTM and CDR2 ANQGSEA. The CDR3 extends over 14 amino acids. The CDR3 spells CSVSDRVTYNEQFF. The CDR3 bases are TGCAGCGTCTCCGACAGGGTGACCTACAATGAGCAGTTCTTC.

This clonotype was observed at least ten times. J is TRBJ1-1 and V is TRBV2; no firm D call. The CDR3 runs 13 residues. CDR1 and CDR2 from the germline V gene are SNHLY and FYNNEI. Between the trimmed V and J ends, which lost 3 bases and 4 bases, there was a span of 9 bases. The CDR3 spells CASSDMAVTEAFF. The CDR3 DNA reads as TGTGCCAGCAGTGACATGGCCGTCACTGAAGCTTTCTTT.

The sample holds many counts of this clonotype. The J gene is TRBJ2-1, the V gene TRBV18; D is unresolved. The CDR3 runs to 13 residues. Trimming took 1 base from V and 5 from J, leaving 6 bases between them. CDR1 is KGHSH, CDR2 LQKENI, per germline. CDR3 DNA: TGTGCCAGCTCACCACGCCAGAACAATGAGCAGTTCTTC. Translating gives CASSPRQNNEQFF.

A word on this clonotype: This may be a read error, as it is one base from a much larger clone. J is TRBJ2-7 and V is TRBV7-6, with D unclear. Trimming took 5 bases from V and 3 from J, leaving 11 bases between them. The CDR3 has 13 residues. Germline CDR1 reads SGHVS; CDR2 reads FNYEAQ. The CDR3 loop reads CASSHGPIYEQYF. The CDR3 DNA reads as TGTGCCAGCAGCCATGGACCAATCTACGAGCAGTACTTC.

A few counts support this clonotype. The V gene is TRBV19, the J gene TRBJ2-1; D assignment may be TRBD1 or TRBD2 (5 bases each). V shed 5 bases and J shed 6 bases, with 11 bases lying between them. CDR1 and CDR2 from the germline V gene are LNHDA and SQIVND (reference sequence). The CDR3 has 13 amino acids. The CDR3 protein is CASSSEGINEQFF. For the CDR3, the DNA is TGTGCCAGTAGTTCCGAGGGGATCAATGAGCAGTTCTTC.

This clonotype was detected many times. The chain recombines TRBV24-1 with TRBJ2-5, with D unresolved. The ends were cut back, 3 bases at V and 5 bases at J, with 12 bases in the middle. This CDR3 is built from 14 residues. Germline-derived CDR1 and CDR2 are KGHDR and SFDVKD. The DNA for the CDR3 is TGTGCCACCAGTGATATCAGGTTCGGGGAGACCCAGTACTTC. The encoded protein is CATSDIRFGETQYF.

This clonotype was seen more than once but under ten times. This sequence may be a read error, since a much larger clone differs from it by one base. The gene calls are TRBV28 and TRBJ2-5, with D tentatively TRBD1 (6 bases). The CDR3 is made up of 14 amino acids. Per the germline V gene, CDR1 is MDHEN and CDR2 is SYDVKM. The CDR3 region is CATRDGGGQETQHF. In nucleotides, the CDR3 is TGTGCCACCAGGGACGGTGGGGGCCAAGAGACCCAGCACTTC.

The sample holds many counts of this clonotype. The V and J genes are TRBV7-9 and TRBJ1-4, with D hard to call. The V and J ends lost 2 bases and 4 bases respectively, with 11 bases between them. The CDR3 length is 15 residues. CDR1 is SEHNR and CDR2 is FQNEAQ in the germline V gene (reference sequence). The CDR3 sequence: CASSLTWGNNEKLFF. The CDR3 bases are TGTGCCAGCAGCTTAACGTGGGGTAATAATGAAAAACTGTTTTTT.

This clonotype was observed at least ten times. This chain links TRBV10-3 with TRBJ2-1, with 11 bases lining up with TRBD2. J was trimmed by 10 bases and V by 3 bases; bases with no gene match: 5. The CDR3 is 14 residues long. In germline, CDR1 is ENHRY, CDR2 SYGVKD. The CDR3 sequence is CAISDPGLAVEQFF. The CDR3 coding sequence is TGTGCCATCAGTGATCCGGGACTAGCGGTCGAGCAGTTCTTC.

A few counts support this clonotype. The genes are TRBV7-3 and TRBJ2-3; no firm D call. This CDR3 is built from 15 residues. From germline, CDR1 is SGHTA and CDR2 FQGTGA. V lost 2 bases, J lost 0 bases, and 9 bases lay in between. The chain's CDR3 is CASSLVRGSTDTQYF. DNA of the CDR3: TGTGCCAGCAGCTTAGTCCGCGGCAGCACAGATACGCAGTATTTT.

Many counts were recorded for this clonotype. The CDR3 region has the DNA TGTGCCAGCAGCCAAGATGCTAGGAACGCCTACGAGCAGTACTTC. It translates to CASSQDARNAYEQYF. The chain is built from TRBV4-2 and TRBJ2-7; no firm D call. The V gene lost 0 bases and the J gene lost 2 bases, with 11 bases spanning the gap. Per germline, CDR1 LGHNA and CDR2 YNFKEQ. The CDR3 is made up of 15 amino acids.

Note on this clonotype: A much larger clone differs from this one at a single base, so this may be a read error. The V call is TRBV27, the J call TRBJ2-1; 8 nucleotides line up with TRBD2. Unmatched junction bases numbered 9, after V lost 8 bases and J lost 6 bases. Germline CDR1 reads MNHEY; CDR2 reads SMNVEV (reference sequence). The CDR3 length is 14 residues. The CDR3, as DNA: TGTGCCAGCCGTCGCGGGGGGTTGGCCAATGAGCAGTTCTTC. Protein: CASRRGGLANEQFF.

At least ten counts were recorded for this clonotype. The conserved phenylalanine or tryptophan normally closing the CDR3 is absent here, so this likely arose from a read error. The chain combines TRBV29-1 with TRBJ2-7; 10 bases match TRBD1. CDR1 and CDR2 from the germline V gene are SQVTM and ANQGSEA. With V trimmed by 6 bases and J by 5 bases, 10 bases remained unmatched. The length of the CDR3 is 14 residues. CDR3 region: CSVTQSGTGDEQYL. DNA for the CDR3: TGCAGCGTCACCCAATCCGGGACAGGGGACGAGCAGTACCTC.

With respect to this clonotype: It may be a read error: a sequence one base away is much more abundant. J is TRBJ2-3 and V is TRBV30; possible D gene TRBD1, 7 bases. The CDR3 is 14 residues long. Germline CDR1 is GTSNPN and CDR2 is SVGIG (reference sequence). CDR3 coding DNA: TGTGCCCGGAGTCCCAGGGGGGCGCCCCATACGCAGTATTTT. It is translated as CARSPRGAPHTQYF.

This clonotype was counted many times. The rearrangement joins TRBV6-2 or TRBV6-3 to TRBJ1-4, with D uncertain. The germline V gene encodes CDR1 MNHEY and CDR2 SVGEGT. V lost 5 bases and J 0 bases, leaving 10 bases between the germline ends. CDR3 length: 15 amino acids. This CDR3 is CASSLYGATNEKLFF. For the CDR3, the DNA is TGTGCCAGCAGTCTCTACGGGGCAACTAATGAAAAACTGTTTTTT.

As concerns this clonotype: A read error is possible here, since a much larger clone lies one base away. V is TRBV6-1 and J is TRBJ2-7; possibly TRBD2 for D (5 bases). The CDR3 runs 14 residues. CDR1 is MNHNS and CDR2 is SASEGT in the germline V gene. The CDR3 nucleotides read TGTGCCAGCCTTGGTGGGGAGCGAATCTACGAGCGGTACTTC. Translating gives CASLGGERIYERYF.